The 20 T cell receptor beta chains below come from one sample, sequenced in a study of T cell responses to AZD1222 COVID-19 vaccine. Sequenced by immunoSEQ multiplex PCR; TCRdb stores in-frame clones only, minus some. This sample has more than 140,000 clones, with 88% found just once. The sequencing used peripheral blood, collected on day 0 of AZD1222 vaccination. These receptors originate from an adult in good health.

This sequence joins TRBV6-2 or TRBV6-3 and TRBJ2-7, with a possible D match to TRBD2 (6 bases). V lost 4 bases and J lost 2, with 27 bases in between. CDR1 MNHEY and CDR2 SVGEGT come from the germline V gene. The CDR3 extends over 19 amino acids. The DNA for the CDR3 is TGTGCCAGCAGTTCTACTGTCCCGCGGGGCCCCACACAGACCTACGAGCAGTACTTC. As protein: CASSSTVPRGPTQTYEQYF.

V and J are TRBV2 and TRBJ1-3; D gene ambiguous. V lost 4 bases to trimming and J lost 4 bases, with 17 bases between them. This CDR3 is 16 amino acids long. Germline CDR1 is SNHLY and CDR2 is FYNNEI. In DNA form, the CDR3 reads TGTGCCAGCAGTGCAAACGGCCCCGGCTGGGGAAACACCATATATTTT. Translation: CASSANGPGWGNTIYF.

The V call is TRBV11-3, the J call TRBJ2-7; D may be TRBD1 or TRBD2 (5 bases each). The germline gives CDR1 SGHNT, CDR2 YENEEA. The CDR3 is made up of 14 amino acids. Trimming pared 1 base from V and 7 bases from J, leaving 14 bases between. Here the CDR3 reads CASSLGDGLGEQYF. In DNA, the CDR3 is TGTGCCAGCAGCTTAGGGGACGGCCTGGGGGAGCAGTACTTC.

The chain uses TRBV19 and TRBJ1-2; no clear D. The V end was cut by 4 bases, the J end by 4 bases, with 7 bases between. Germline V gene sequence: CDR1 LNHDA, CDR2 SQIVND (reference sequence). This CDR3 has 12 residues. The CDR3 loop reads CASSNPLYGYTF. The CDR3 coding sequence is TGTGCCAGTAGTAATCCCCTCTATGGCTACACCTTC.

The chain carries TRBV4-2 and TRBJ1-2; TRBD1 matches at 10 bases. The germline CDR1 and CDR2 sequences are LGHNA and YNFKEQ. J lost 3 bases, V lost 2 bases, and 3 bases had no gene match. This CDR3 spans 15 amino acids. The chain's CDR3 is CASSQWTGGDYGYTF. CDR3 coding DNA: TGTGCCAGCAGCCAATGGACAGGGGGGGACTATGGCTACACCTTC.

CDR3 protein: CASSVDGQAPRSNYGYTF. Here the CDR3 DNA reads TGTGCCAGCAGTGTCGATGGGCAGGCCCCCAGATCTAACTATGGCTACACCTTC. The chain employs TRBV25-1 and TRBJ1-2; D is ambiguous. From germline, CDR1 is MGHDK and CDR2 SYGVNS. V dropped 4 bases and J dropped 0 bases, with 21 bases sitting between them. The CDR3 is 18 residues long.

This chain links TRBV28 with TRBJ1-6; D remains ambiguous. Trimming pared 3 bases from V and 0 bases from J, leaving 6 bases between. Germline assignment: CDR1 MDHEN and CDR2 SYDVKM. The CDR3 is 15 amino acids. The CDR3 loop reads CASSFQSSYNSPLHF. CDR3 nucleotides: TGTGCCAGCAGTTTCCAGAGCTCCTATAATTCACCCCTCCACTTT.

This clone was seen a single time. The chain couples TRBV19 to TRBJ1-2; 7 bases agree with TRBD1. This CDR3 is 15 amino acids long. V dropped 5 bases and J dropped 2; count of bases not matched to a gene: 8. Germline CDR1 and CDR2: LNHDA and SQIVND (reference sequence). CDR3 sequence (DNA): TGTGCCAGTAGTTTAGGGACAGTAGACAACTATGGCTACACCTTC. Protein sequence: CASSLGTVDNYGYTF.

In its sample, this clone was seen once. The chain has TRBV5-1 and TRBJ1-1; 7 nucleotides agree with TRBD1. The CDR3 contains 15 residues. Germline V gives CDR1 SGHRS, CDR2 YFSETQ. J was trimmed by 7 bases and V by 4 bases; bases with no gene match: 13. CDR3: CASSSAQGPLLEAFF. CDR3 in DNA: TGCGCCAGCAGCAGCGCACAGGGGCCTCTACTTGAAGCTTTCTTT.

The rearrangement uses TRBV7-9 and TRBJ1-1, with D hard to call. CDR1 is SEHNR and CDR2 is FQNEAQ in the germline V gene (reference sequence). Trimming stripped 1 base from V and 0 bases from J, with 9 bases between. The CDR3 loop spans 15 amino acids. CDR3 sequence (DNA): TGTGCCAGCAGCTTAGTTGAAGATATGAACACTGAAGCTTTCTTT. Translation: CASSLVEDMNTEAFF. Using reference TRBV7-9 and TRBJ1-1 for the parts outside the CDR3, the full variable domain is DTGVSQNPRHKITKRGQNVTFRCDPISEHNRLYWYRQTLGQGPEFLTYFQNEAQLEKSRLLSDRFSAERPKGSFSTLEIQRTEQGDSAMYLCASSLVEDMNTEAFFGQGTRLTVV.

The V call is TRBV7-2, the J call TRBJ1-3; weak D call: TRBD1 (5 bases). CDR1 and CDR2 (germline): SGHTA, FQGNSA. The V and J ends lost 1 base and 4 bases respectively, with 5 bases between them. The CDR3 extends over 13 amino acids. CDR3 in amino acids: CASSLEGGNTIYF. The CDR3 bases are TGTGCCAGCAGCTTAGAGGGGGGAAACACCATATATTTT.

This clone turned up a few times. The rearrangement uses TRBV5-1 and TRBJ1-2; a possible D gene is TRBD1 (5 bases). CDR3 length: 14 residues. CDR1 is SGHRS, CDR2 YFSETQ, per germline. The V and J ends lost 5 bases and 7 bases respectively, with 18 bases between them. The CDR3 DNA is TGCGCCAGCAGATCCACCCCGGGGGGTCCTGGCTACACCTTC. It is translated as CASRSTPGGPGYTF.

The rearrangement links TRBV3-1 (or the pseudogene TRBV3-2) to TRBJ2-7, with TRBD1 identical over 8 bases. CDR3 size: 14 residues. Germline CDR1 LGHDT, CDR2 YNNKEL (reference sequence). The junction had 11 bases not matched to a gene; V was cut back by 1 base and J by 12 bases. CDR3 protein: CASSQVPGTGSPYF. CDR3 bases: TGTGCCAGCAGCCAAGTCCCCGGGACAGGCAGCCCGTACTTC.

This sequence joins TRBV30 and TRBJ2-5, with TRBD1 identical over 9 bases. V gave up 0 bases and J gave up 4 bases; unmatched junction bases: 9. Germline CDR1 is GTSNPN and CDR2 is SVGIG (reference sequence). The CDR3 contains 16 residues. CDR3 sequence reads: CAWSVPGTGIGETQYF. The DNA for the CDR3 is TGTGCCTGGAGTGTTCCTGGGACAGGGATCGGAGAGACCCAGTACTTC. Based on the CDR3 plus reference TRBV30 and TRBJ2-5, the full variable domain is SQTIHQWPATLVQPVGSPLSLECTVEGTSNPNLYWYRQAAGRGLQLLFYSVGIGQISSEVPQNLSASRPQDRQFILSSKKLLLSDSGFYLCAWSVPGTGIGETQYFGPGTRLLVL.

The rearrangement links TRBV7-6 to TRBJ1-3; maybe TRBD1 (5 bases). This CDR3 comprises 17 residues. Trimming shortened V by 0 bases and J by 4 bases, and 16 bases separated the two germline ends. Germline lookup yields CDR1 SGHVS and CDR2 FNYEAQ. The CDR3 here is CASSLALPGGGGNTIYF. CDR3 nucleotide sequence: TGTGCCAGCAGCTTAGCGTTACCCGGGGGAGGAGGAAACACCATATATTTT. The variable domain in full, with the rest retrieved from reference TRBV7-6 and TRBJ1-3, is GAGVSQSPRYKVTKRGQDVALRCDPISGHVSLYWYRQALGQGPEFLTYFNYEAQQDKSGLPNDRFSAERPEGSISTLTIQRTEQRDSAMYRCASSLALPGGGGNTIYFGEGSWLTVV.

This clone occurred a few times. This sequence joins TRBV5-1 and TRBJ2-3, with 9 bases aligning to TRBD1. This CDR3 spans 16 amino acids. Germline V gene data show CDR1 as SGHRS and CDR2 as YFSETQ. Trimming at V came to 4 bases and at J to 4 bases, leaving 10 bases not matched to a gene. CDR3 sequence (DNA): TGCGCCAGCAGCACCGGACAGGGGATTAGGGCAGATACGCAGTATTTT. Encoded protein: CASSTGQGIRADTQYF. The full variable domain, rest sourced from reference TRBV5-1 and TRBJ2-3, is KAGVTQTPRYLIKTRGQQVTLSCSPISGHRSVSWYQQTPGQGLQFLFEYFSETQRNKGNFPGRFSGRQFSNSRSEMNVSTLELGDSALYLCASSTGQGIRADTQYFGPGTRLTVL.

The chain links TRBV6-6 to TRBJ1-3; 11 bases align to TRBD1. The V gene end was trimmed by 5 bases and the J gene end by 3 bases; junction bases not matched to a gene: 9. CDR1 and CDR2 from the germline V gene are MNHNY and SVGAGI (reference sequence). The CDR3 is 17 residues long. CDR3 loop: CASSPLGTGGFGNTIYF. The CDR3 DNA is TGTGCCAGCAGTCCCCTGGGGACAGGGGGTTTTGGAAACACCATATATTTT.

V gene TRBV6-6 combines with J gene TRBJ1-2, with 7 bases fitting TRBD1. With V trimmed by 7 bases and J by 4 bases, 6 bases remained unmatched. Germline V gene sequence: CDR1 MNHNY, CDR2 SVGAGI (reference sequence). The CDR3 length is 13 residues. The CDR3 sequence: CASIQGQSYGYTF. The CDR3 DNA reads TGTGCCAGCATACAGGGACAGTCCTATGGCTACACCTTC.

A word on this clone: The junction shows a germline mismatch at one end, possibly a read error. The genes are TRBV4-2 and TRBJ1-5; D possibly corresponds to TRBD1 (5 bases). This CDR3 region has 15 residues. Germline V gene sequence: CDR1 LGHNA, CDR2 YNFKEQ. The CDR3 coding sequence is TGTGCCAGCAGTCAAGTACCGGGGGGTAATCAGCCCCAGCATTTT. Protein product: CASSQVPGGNQPQHF.

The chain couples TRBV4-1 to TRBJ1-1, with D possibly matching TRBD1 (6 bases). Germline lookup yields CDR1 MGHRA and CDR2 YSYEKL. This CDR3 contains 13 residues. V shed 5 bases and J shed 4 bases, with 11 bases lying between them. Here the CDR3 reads CASSLQGFTEAFF. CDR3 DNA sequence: TGCGCCAGCAGCTTACAGGGATTCACTGAAGCTTTCTTT.